Detailed here is one TCR beta chain. Its antigen remains unknown. During its preparation, the TCRbeta library received unique molecular identifiers. TCRdb ran MiXCR on the PCR reads and lists one entry per CDR3 protein. This sample has hundreds of thousands of distinct CDR3 sequences, with roughly a quarter found just once. The data stem from a study of T-cell reconstitution after alpha-beta-depleted transplantation in children. Study results and limitations: Roughly two months post-transplant, alpha-beta T cells reportedly originated from several hundred graft clones that had expanded. Some patients owed their high day-60 TCRbeta diversity to surviving recipient T cells and thymic progenitors.

The TCR was taken from a female patient aged 2-9 years who had a stem cell transplant for congenital amegakaryocytic thrombocytopenia, so the T cells may come from the graft donor. Sequencing used PBMCs, mostly from graft donor cells, obtained 360 days after TCRalphabeta/CD19-depleted stem cell transplant.

As DNA, the CDR3 is TGTGCCAGCAGCAAGGCGATCTATGGCTACACCTTC. It yields the protein CASSKAIYGYTF. The rearrangement links TRBV14 to TRBJ1-2, with D unresolved. This CDR3 is built from 12 residues. The germline V and J ends were trimmed by 5 bases and 4 bases, with 8 bases remaining between them. The germline V gene has CDR1 SGHDN and CDR2 FVKESK.